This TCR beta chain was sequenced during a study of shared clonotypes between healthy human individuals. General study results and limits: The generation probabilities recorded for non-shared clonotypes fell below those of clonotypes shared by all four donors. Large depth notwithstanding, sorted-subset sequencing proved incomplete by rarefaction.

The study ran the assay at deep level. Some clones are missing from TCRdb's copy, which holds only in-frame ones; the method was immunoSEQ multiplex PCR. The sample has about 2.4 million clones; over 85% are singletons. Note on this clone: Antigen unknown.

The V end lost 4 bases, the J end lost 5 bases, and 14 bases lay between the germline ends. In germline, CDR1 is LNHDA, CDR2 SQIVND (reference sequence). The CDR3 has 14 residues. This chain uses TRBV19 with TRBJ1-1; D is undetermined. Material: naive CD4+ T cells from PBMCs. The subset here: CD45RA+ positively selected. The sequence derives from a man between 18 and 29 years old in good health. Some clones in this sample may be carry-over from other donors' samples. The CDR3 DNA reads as TGTGCCAGTAGTAGGCGGGCCGGCGGGACTGAAGCTTTCTTT. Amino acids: CASSRRAGGTEAFF.